The source of this T cell receptor beta chain is a study of OX40 agonist ivuxolimab in advanced cancers. Overall study context: Among those treated, three patients had partial responses, one with hepatocellular carcinoma and two with cutaneous melanoma. Points from the study as a whole: CD4+ T cells averaged fewer expanded clones than CD8+ T cells.

Cycle 7 day 1, cycle 4 day 1, and baseline were the timepoints at which blood was sampled. This table comes from immunoSEQ multiplex PCR, and its TCRdb copy is limited to in-frame clones, with some not included. The top ten clones hold approximately 2.2% of a sample with 77,000 or so clones, around 85% of them seen once. As concerns this clone: Its antigen is as yet unknown.

This specimen was CD4+ or CD8+ T cells sorted from blood, taken in a trial of the OX40 agonist ivuxolimab. The receptor was derived from an adult with an advanced solid tumor such as melanoma, head and neck, liver or kidney cancer.

The CDR3 DNA reads as TGTGCCAGCACCCCCGGGGGTCGGCCTTACGAGCAGTACTTC. Translating it yields CASTPGGRPYEQYF. The chain employs TRBV9 and TRBJ2-7; D is possibly TRBD2 (6 bases). The CDR3 length is 14 residues. V lost 6 bases to trimming and J lost 4 bases, with 17 bases between them. Looked up from germline, CDR1 is SGDLS and CDR2 is YYNGEE.